This T cell receptor (beta chain) appears in the sequencing data of a study of molecular identifiers for immune sequencing clone quantification. The wider study: Replicate RNA came from about 20,000 or 100,000 naive CD8 cells and was split five ways, and four parts were sequenced. Broader study findings: Highly expanded clone sizes could be underestimated by identical TCR molecules that share a barcode.

This clonotype was observed many times. The antigen remains undetermined. CDR3 length: 15 amino acids. The germline CDR1 and CDR2 sequences are SEHNR and FQNEAQ (reference sequence). The V end was cut by 5 bases, the J end by 0 bases, with 10 bases between. TCRdb independently ran MiXCR on the PCR reads; one entry per CDR3 protein. The sample shows about 640,000 distinct CDR3 sequences, approximately 20% of them seen only once. Sorted inputs of about 20,000 to 1,000,000 cells, with 10%, 30% or 50% RNA, yielded naive CD8 libraries. The sample consisted of naive CD8+ T cells from blood, with Jurkat cell RNA spiked in. Subset defined: FACS-sorted CD8+CD4-CCR7+CD45RA+ naive T cells. The sequence came from a human donor in good health. Some libraries in this study had Jurkat cell RNA spiked in. The rearrangement uses TRBV7-9 and TRBJ2-2; D unresolved. DNA for the CDR3: TGTGCCAGCAGCCCACCAGGAGCGAACACCGGGGAGCTGTTTTTT. This translates into CASSPPGANTGELFF. The variable domain in full, with the rest retrieved from reference TRBV7-9 and TRBJ2-2, is DTGVSQNPRHKITKRGQNVTFRCDPISEHNRLYWYRQTLGQGPEFLTYFQNEAQLEKSRLLSDRFSAERPKGSFSTLEIQRTEQGDSAMYLCASSPPGANTGELFFGEGSRLTVL.